This T cell receptor (beta chain) originates from a study of blood T cell repertoires in COVID-19. Study summary: Whether acute or convalescent, the COVID-19 samples came from the United States, Italy and Spain.

Seattle cases were enrolled at active infection and followed longitudinally. Produced via immunoSEQ multiplex PCR; TCRdb's table is partial and in-frame only. The repertoire includes about 200,000 clones, about 76% of them detected once, and 5.5% to 7% sits in the top ten. The CDR3 length is 15 residues. Germline CDR1 SGHRS, CDR2 YFSETQ. Trimming shortened V by 5 bases and J by 4 bases, and 18 bases separated the two germline ends. Material: peripheral blood. The origin of this receptor is a woman aged 40 to 50 with COVID-19, enrolled during active disease. The chain couples TRBV5-1 to TRBJ1-2, with D perhaps TRBD1 (6 bases). The CDR3 DNA sequence: TGCGCCAGCAGATATTGGGTACAGGGCACCTATGGCTACACCTTC. It yields the protein CASRYWVQGTYGYTF.